Following are 8 T cell receptor beta chains from one sample sequenced in a study of T cells in Graves' hyperthyroidism and ophthalmopathy. TCR beta CDR3 sequences were amplified from RNA transcripts. Using the HTBI primer set, a first-round RT-PCR was run on the TCR CDR3. TCRdb independently ran MiXCR on the multiplex PCR reads; one entry per CDR3 protein. This table has 300,000 to 350,000 distinct CDR3 sequences, around a sixth appearing once. The sample consisted of blood. All receptors come from a man between 25 and 39 years old with Graves' hyperthyroidism.

The rearrangement links TRBV25-1 to TRBJ2-7; 11 nucleotides line up with TRBD2. The CDR3 covers 15 residues. The germline V gene encodes CDR1 MGHDK and CDR2 SYGVNS. V was pared by 2 bases and J by 4 bases, with 4 bases of the junction left unmatched. CDR3 sequence (DNA): TGTGCCAGCAGTGAACAAGCTAGCGGGAGGTACGAGCAGTACTTC. It is translated as CASSEQASGRYEQYF.

This clonotype was seen a few times. The rearrangement joins TRBV11-2 to TRBJ2-7, with 13 positions matching TRBD2. After removal of 3 bases from V and 5 bases from J, the junction contained 4 bases not matched to a gene. CDR1 SGHAT and CDR2 FQNNGV come from the germline V gene. This CDR3 spans 15 amino acids. In DNA, the CDR3 is TGTGCCAGCAGCTTCCAACTAGCGGGAGGGGACGAGCAGTACTTC. Translating gives CASSFQLAGGDEQYF.

V is TRBV20-1 and J is TRBJ2-1, with a tentative D call TRBD2 (5 bases). This CDR3 region has 14 residues. Trimming removed 6 bases at V and 4 bases at J, with 16 bases between. CDR1 and CDR2 from the germline V gene are DFQATT and SNEGSKA (reference sequence). The DNA for the CDR3 is TGCAGTGCCAAGTTAGGAGGACTTTACAATGAGCAGTTCTTC. Protein sequence: CSAKLGGLYNEQFF.

This clonotype was observed a few times. The chain carries TRBV7-9 and TRBJ2-2; TRBD2 matches at 9 bases. V shed 3 bases and J 0 bases; nucleotides not matched to a gene: 11. The CDR3 contains 19 residues. Germline V gene lookup returns CDR1 SEHNR and CDR2 FQNEAQ (reference sequence). The CDR3 sequence: CASSFPMTTSGSNTGELFF. For the CDR3, the DNA is TGTGCCAGCAGCTTCCCCATGACTACTAGCGGGTCGAACACCGGGGAGCTGTTTTTT.

This clonotype was recorded many times. The chain is built from TRBV11-2 and TRBJ2-7; 8 bases map to TRBD1. CDR1 SGHAT and CDR2 FQNNGV come from the germline V gene. V was clipped by 5 bases and J by 4 bases; unmatched bases: 4. The CDR3 loop spans 13 amino acids. Written as DNA, the CDR3 is TGTGCCAGCAGCCTGGACAGGGTATACGAGCAGTACTTC. This gives the protein CASSLDRVYEQYF. The variable domain in full, with the rest retrieved from reference TRBV11-2 and TRBJ2-7, is EAGVAQSPRYKIIEKRQSVAFWCNPISGHATLYWYQQILGQGPKLLIQFQNNGVVDDSQLPKDRFSAERLKGVDSTLKIQPAKLEDSAVYLCASSLDRVYEQYFGPGTRLTVT.

Many counts were recorded for this clonotype. CDR3 residues: CASSPSGVWGYTF. CDR3 bases: TGTGCCAGCTCACCATCGGGTGTTTGGGGCTACACCTTC. The chain carries TRBV18 and TRBJ1-2; D gene unclear. Germline CDR1 reads KGHSH; CDR2 reads LQKENI. Trimming took 2 bases from V and 8 from J, leaving 12 bases between them. This CDR3 is built from 13 residues.

This clonotype was seen only a few times. A much larger clonotype is one base distant, so this may be a read error. Lacking the conserved final phenylalanine or tryptophan, this CDR3 likely reflects a read error. The CDR3 DNA is TGTGCCAGCAGTTACCTTCCGGGACTAAAAGAGACCCAGTACCTC. This sequence encodes CASSYLPGLKETQYL. V and J are TRBV27 and TRBJ2-5; 7 bases agree with TRBD2. With V trimmed by 4 bases and J by 3 bases, 8 bases remained unmatched. Germline CDR1 is MNHEY and CDR2 is SMNVEV (reference sequence). The CDR3 is made up of 15 amino acids.

The J gene is TRBJ2-1, the V gene TRBV11-2; 9 nucleotides match TRBD2. Looked up from germline, CDR1 is SGHAT and CDR2 is FQNNGV. Trimming at V came to 1 base and at J to 3 bases, leaving 7 bases not matched to a gene. This CDR3 spans 17 amino acids. This CDR3 is CASSLGGGGEVYNEQFF. CDR3 DNA: TGTGCCAGCAGCTTAGGGGGCGGGGGGGAGGTCTACAATGAGCAGTTCTTC.